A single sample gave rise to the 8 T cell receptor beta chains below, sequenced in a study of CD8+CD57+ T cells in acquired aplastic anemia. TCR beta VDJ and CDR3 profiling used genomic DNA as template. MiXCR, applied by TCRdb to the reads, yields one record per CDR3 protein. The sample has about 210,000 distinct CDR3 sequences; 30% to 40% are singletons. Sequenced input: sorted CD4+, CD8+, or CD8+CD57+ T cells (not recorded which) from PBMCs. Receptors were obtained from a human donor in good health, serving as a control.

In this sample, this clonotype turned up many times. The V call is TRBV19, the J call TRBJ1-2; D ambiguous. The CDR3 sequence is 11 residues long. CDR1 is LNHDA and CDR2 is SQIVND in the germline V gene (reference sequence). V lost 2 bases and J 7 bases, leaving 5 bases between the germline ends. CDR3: CASSIMGGYTF. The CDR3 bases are TGTGCCAGTAGTATAATGGGTGGCTACACCTTC.

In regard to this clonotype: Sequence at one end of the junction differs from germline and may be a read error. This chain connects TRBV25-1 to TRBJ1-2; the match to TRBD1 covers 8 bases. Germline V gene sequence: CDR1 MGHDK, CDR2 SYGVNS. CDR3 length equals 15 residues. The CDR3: CASSSAGGTNYGYTF. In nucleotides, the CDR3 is TGTGCTAGCAGCAGTGCAGGGGGCACAAACTATGGCTACACCTTC.

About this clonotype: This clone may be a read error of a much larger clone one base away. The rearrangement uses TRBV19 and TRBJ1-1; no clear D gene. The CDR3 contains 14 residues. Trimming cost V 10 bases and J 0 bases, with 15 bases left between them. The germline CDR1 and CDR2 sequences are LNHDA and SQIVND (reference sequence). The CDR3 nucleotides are TGTGCCACTTCCCGGGTAGAGCTGAACACTGAAGCTTTCTTT. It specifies CATSRVELNTEAFF.

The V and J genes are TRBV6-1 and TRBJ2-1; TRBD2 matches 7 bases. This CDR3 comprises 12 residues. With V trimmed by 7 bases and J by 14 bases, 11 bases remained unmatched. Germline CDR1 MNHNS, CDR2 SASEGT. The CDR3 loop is CASTYLVGGEFF. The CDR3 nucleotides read TGTGCCAGCACCTATCTGGTGGGGGGGGAGTTCTTC.

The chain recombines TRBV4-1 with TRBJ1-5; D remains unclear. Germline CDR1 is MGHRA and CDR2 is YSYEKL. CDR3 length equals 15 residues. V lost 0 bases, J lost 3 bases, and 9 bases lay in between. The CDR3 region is CASSQEGLNNQPQHF. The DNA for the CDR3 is TGCGCCAGCAGCCAAGAAGGTTTAAACAATCAGCCCCAGCATTTT.

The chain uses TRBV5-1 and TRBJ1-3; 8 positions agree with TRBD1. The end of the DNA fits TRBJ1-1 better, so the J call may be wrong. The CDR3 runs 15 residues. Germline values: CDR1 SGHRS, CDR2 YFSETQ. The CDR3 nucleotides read TGCGCCAGCAGCCTTACTCCAGGGGGCCAGGGTGAAGCTTTCTTT. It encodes CASSLTPGGQGEAFF.

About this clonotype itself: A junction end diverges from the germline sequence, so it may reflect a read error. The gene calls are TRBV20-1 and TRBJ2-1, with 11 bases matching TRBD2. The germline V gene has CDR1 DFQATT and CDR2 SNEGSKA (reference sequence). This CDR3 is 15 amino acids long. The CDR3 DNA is TGCAGTGCGATACTAGCGGGGGCCGGGAGCAATGAGCGGTTCTTC. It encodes CSAILAGAGSNERFF.

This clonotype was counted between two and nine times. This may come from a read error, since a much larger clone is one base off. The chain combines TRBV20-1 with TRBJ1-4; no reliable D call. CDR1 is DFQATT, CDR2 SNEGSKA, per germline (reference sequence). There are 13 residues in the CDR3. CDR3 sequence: CSANRHRNETLFF. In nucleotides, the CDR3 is TGCAGTGCTAATCGACACCGGAATGAAACACTGTTTTTT.